This T cell receptor beta chain derives from a study of breast tumors, draining lymph nodes, adjacent tissues. Breast cancer patients provided tissue from their axillary draining lymph nodes. This CDR3 has 16 residues. From germline, CDR1 is SSHAT and CDR2 FNYEAQ (reference sequence). This clonotype showed up just a few times. A much more abundant neighbour one base away suggests this may be a read error. TCRdb called the multiplex PCR reads again in MiXCR, with one record for every CDR3 protein. This sample has about 300,000 distinct CDR3 sequences; roughly 30% occur once, and the top ten carry 0.85% to 1.3%.

The sequenced material came from axillary lymph node tissue. This TCR came from a female donor with breast cancer. Some clones in this sample may be carry-over from other donors' samples. This rearrangement joins TRBV7-7 to TRBJ2-1, with 10 bases that match TRBD2. The CDR3 DNA reads TGTGCTAGCAGCTCCTTAGCGGGAGGAATCCACAATGAGCAGTCCTTC. This gives the protein CASSSLAGGIHNEQSF.